One and the same sample provided the 24 T cell receptor beta chains below, sequenced in a study of T cells in Graves' hyperthyroidism and ophthalmopathy. Amplified regions were TCR beta CDR3 sequences from RNA transcripts. When the TCR CDR3 underwent first-round RT-PCR, the HTBI primer set was used. TCRdb called the multiplex PCR reads again in MiXCR, with one record for every CDR3 protein. The sample includes some 500,000 distinct CDR3 sequences, about 15% of them seen just once. Input material: blood. All receptors derive from a woman aged 25 to 39 with Graves' ophthalmopathy.

This clonotype turned up a few times. The chain is built from TRBV7-9 and TRBJ2-2; 8 bases map to TRBD2. The junction had 9 bases not matched to a gene; V was cut back by 3 bases and J by 3 bases. The CDR3 consists of 17 residues. In germline, CDR1 is SEHNR, CDR2 FQNEAQ (reference sequence). CDR3 residues: CASSFNTGTRYTGELFF. CDR3 nucleotides: TGTGCCAGCAGCTTCAATACCGGGACTAGATACACCGGGGAGCTGTTTTTT.

There are a few counts of this clonotype. CDR3: CASSFLAGGRDTGELFF. Written as DNA, the CDR3 is TGTGCCAGCAGCTTCCTAGCGGGGGGGAGGGACACCGGGGAGCTGTTTTTT. The chain employs TRBV11-2 and TRBJ2-2; 12 bases agree with TRBD2. The CDR3 is 17 residues long. Looked up from germline, CDR1 is SGHAT and CDR2 is FQNNGV. The V and J ends lost 3 bases and 3 bases, in that order; junction bases with no gene match: 5.

This clonotype was counted only a few times. The chain recombines TRBV7-2 with TRBJ1-1, with 9 bases aligning to TRBD1. The length of the CDR3 is 16 residues. Looked up from germline, CDR1 is SGHTA and CDR2 is FQGNSA. J gave up 0 bases and V 4 bases, and 6 bases lay outside the gene matches. CDR3 protein: CASSYGTGLLNTEAFF. In DNA form, the CDR3 reads TGTGCCAGCAGCTACGGGACAGGGCTTTTGAACACTGAAGCTTTCTTT.

This clonotype was counted at least ten times. CDR3 sequence reads: CASVSQNLRHGYTF. DNA for the CDR3: TGTGCCAGCGTTAGTCAGAACCTTAGGCATGGCTACACCTTC. The genes are TRBV6-1 and TRBJ1-2, with no clear D. The germline V gene has CDR1 MNHNS and CDR2 SASEGT. The CDR3 contains 14 residues. Trimming removed 8 bases at V and 6 bases at J, with 19 bases between.

In this sample, this clonotype turned up many times. The chain employs TRBV7-2 and TRBJ1-5; D remains ambiguous. Germline V gene sequence: CDR1 SGHTA, CDR2 FQGNSA. The CDR3 length is 15 residues. Trimming took 0 bases from V and 3 from J, leaving 9 bases between them. CDR3 loop: CASSLALRYNQPQHF. The DNA of the CDR3 is TGTGCCAGCAGCTTAGCGCTAAGATACAATCAGCCCCAGCATTTT.

This clonotype was counted between two and nine times. The rearrangement links TRBV2 to TRBJ2-7; the match to TRBD2 covers 15 bases. Germline CDR1 SNHLY, CDR2 FYNNEI. The CDR3 sequence is 16 residues long. V was clipped by 6 bases and J by 4 bases; unmatched bases: 7. The CDR3 region has the DNA TGTGCCAGCAGGGGACTAGCGGGAGGAAGCGGGTACGAGCAGTACTTC. Translated: CASRGLAGGSGYEQYF.

This clonotype was counted many times. The V call is TRBV28, the J call TRBJ1-2; 7 bases align to TRBD1. Per the germline V gene, CDR1 is MDHEN and CDR2 is SYDVKM. The V gene end was trimmed by 9 bases and the J gene end by 3 bases; junction bases not matched to a gene: 10. The CDR3 is 14 amino acids. This chain's CDR3 is CASLSDRAYYGYTF. The DNA for the CDR3 is TGTGCCAGTCTTAGCGACAGGGCATACTATGGCTACACCTTC.

This clonotype occurred many times. V is TRBV12-3 or TRBV12-4 and J is TRBJ2-5, with 15 bases matching TRBD2. V was clipped by 6 bases and J by 4 bases; unmatched bases: 6. CDR3 length: 16 amino acids. The chain's CDR3 is CASRGLAGGRSETQYF. CDR3 DNA sequence: TGTGCCAGCAGGGGACTAGCGGGAGGAAGGTCAGAGACCCAGTACTTC.

This clonotype was seen ten or more times. V usage is TRBV24-1 and J usage is TRBJ2-5; D perhaps matches TRBD1 (6 bases). Trimming removed 4 bases at V and 5 bases at J, with 16 bases between. The CDR3 has 15 residues. In germline, CDR1 is KGHDR, CDR2 SFDVKD. CDR3 DNA: TGTGCCACCAGTGACCCCTACAGGGTCGAGGAGACCCAGTACTTC. Amino acids: CATSDPYRVEETQYF.

This clonotype has a handful of counts. The chain combines TRBV20-1 with TRBJ1-1; no clear D. Germline CDR1 is DFQATT and CDR2 is SNEGSKA (reference sequence). The CDR3 is made up of 15 amino acids. Trimming left V 5 bases short and J 0 bases short, with 16 bases between. The CDR3 DNA follows: TGCAGTGCTCTAGTAGAGGGAAGAATGAACACTGAAGCTTTCTTT. This gives the protein CSALVEGRMNTEAFF.

About this clonotype itself: One base away lies a much larger clone, so this may be a sequencing read error. The rearrangement joins TRBV27 to TRBJ2-3; D call uncertain. CDR3 size: 13 residues. Germline CDR1 and CDR2: MNHEY and SMNVEV (reference sequence). This chain's CDR3 is CAGSTTNTDTQYF. The DNA of the CDR3 is TGTGCCGGCAGCACAACAAACACAGATACGCAGTATTTT.

This clonotype was seen once. The chain is built from TRBV29-1 and TRBJ2-2; D not resolved. Germline values: CDR1 SQVTM, CDR2 ANQGSEA. V dropped 6 bases and J dropped 3 bases, with 8 bases sitting between them. The CDR3 loop spans 12 amino acids. CDR3 nucleotide sequence: TGCAGCGTCCAGAAGGACACCGGGGAGCTGTTTTTT. This encodes CSVQKDTGELFF.

On this clonotype itself: A much larger clone differs from this one at a single base, so this may be a read error. This chain connects TRBV5-5 to TRBJ2-2; TRBD1 is a possible D gene (6 bases). Germline-derived CDR1 and CDR2 are SGHKS and YYEKEE (reference sequence). This CDR3 has 15 amino acids. CDR3 DNA: TGTGCCAGCGGCTTTGCGGACAGTCACACCGGGGAGCTGTTTTTT. It is translated as CASGFADSHTGELFF.

This clonotype was picked up a small number of times. V gene TRBV6-1 combines with J gene TRBJ2-2, with a tentative D call TRBD2 (5 bases). The V gene lost 7 bases and the J gene lost 5 bases, with 14 bases spanning the gap. The CDR3 totals 14 residues. Germline loops: CDR1 MNHNS, CDR2 SASEGT. This CDR3 is CASIPNGGTGELFF. The CDR3 nucleotides are TGTGCCAGCATTCCCAACGGAGGAACCGGGGAGCTGTTTTTT.

In this sample, this clonotype turned up many times. This sequence joins TRBV20-1 and TRBJ1-2, with a tentative D call TRBD1 (5 bases). The CDR3 loop spans 12 amino acids. CDR1 is DFQATT, CDR2 SNEGSKA, per germline (reference sequence). With 6 bases removed from V and 10 bases from J, the gap between germline ends came to 18 bases. CDR3 region: CSATGTRSHYTF. CDR3 DNA: TGCAGTGCGACCGGGACTAGGAGCCACTACACCTTC.

In this sample, this clonotype turned up many times. This chain uses TRBV19 with TRBJ2-3; 7 bases align to TRBD1. Trimming took 4 bases from V and 5 from J; bases not matched to a gene: 6. This CDR3 region has 14 residues. CDR1 and CDR2 (germline): LNHDA, SQIVND (reference sequence). Written as DNA, the CDR3 is TGTGCCAGTAGTAAAGGGACAGCGCTAGATACGCAGTATTTT. Translated, it gives CASSKGTALDTQYF.

The chain recombines TRBV20-1 with TRBJ2-2; D is possibly TRBD1 (6 bases). The ends were cut back, 6 bases at V and 6 bases at J, with 14 bases in the middle. The germline CDR1 and CDR2 sequences are DFQATT and SNEGSKA (reference sequence). The CDR3 spans 13 residues. The CDR3 bases are TGCAGTGCCCCCCACAGGGTCGCCGGGGAGCTGTTTTTT. Its protein product is CSAPHRVAGELFF.

This clonotype was counted ten times or more. This chain joins TRBV3-1 and TRBJ2-2; D unresolved. Trimming removed 7 bases at V and 3 bases at J, with 12 bases between. Germline V gene data show CDR1 as LGHDT and CDR2 as YNNKEL (reference sequence). The CDR3 is made up of 14 amino acids. The CDR3 sequence is CASKLERYTGELFF. The CDR3 nucleotides are TGTGCCAGCAAATTGGAGCGTTACACCGGGGAGCTGTTTTTT.

The V and J genes are TRBV7-2 and TRBJ2-5, with 8 bases lining up with TRBD1. V lost 5 bases to trimming and J lost 0 bases; unmatched junction nucleotides: 5. CDR1 and CDR2 (germline): SGHTA, FQGNSA. The CDR3 is made up of 15 amino acids. The CDR3 region is CASSQPDRDQETQYF. The DNA for the CDR3 is TGTGCCAGCAGCCAACCGGACAGGGACCAAGAGACCCAGTACTTC.

A single count supports this clonotype. V usage is TRBV24-1 and J usage is TRBJ2-7; D may be TRBD1 (6 bases). Germline CDR1 reads KGHDR; CDR2 reads SFDVKD. V lost 3 bases to trimming and J lost 6 bases, with 14 bases between them. This CDR3 has 14 amino acids. CDR3 in DNA: TGTGCCACCAGTGATCAGGGACAAACGGTCGAGCAGTACTTC. Protein sequence: CATSDQGQTVEQYF.

V usage is TRBV14 and J usage is TRBJ1-4, with a weak D call TRBD1 (5 bases). The V and J ends lost 1 base and 10 bases respectively, with 10 bases between them. In germline, CDR1 is SGHDN, CDR2 FVKESK. CDR3 length equals 13 residues. CDR3 nucleotide sequence: TGTGCCAGCAGCCAAGTCGGGACCGGAAAACTGTTTTTT. Protein sequence: CASSQVGTGKLFF.

This clonotype was recorded at least ten times. V and J are TRBV5-1 and TRBJ2-7; no definite D call. V was pared by 4 bases and J by 5 bases, with 10 bases between. Germline values: CDR1 SGHRS, CDR2 YFSETQ. The length of the CDR3 is 12 residues. The DNA for the CDR3 is TGCGCCAGCAGCACCGATTGGCACGAGCAGTACTTC. Its translation is CASSTDWHEQYF.

This clonotype was detected many times. The chain has TRBV2 and TRBJ1-5; D is uncertain. Trimming removed 4 bases at V and 6 bases at J, with 10 bases between. The V gene's germline CDR1 is SNHLY and CDR2 FYNNEI. This CDR3 spans 13 amino acids. CDR3 nucleotides: TGTGCCAGCAGTGGGCCAGCACCTCAGCCCCAGCATTTT. This sequence encodes CASSGPAPQPQHF.

This clonotype was counted only a few times. This chain joins TRBV27 and TRBJ1-6, with 11 bases that match TRBD1. J gave up 7 bases and V 4 bases, and 6 bases lay outside the gene matches. CDR1 MNHEY and CDR2 SMNVEV come from the germline V gene (reference sequence). The CDR3 sequence is 16 residues long. This CDR3 is CASSSGTGGMNSPLHF. The CDR3 DNA sequence: TGTGCCAGCAGTTCCGGGACAGGGGGAATGAATTCACCCCTCCACTTT.